The T cell receptor (beta chain) described here comes from a study of graft-versus-host responses after intestinal transplantation. The wider study: Each of the recipients got a multivisceral, liver-intestinal, or isolated intestinal transplant.

This clone was observed a handful of times. Study findings and constraints: Some patients had graft-donor T cell macrochimerism, and their allografts showed high graft-versus-host to host-versus-graft clonal ratios.

Responders (about 200,000, CFSE-labeled) were co-plated with about 200,000 irradiated, violet-dye-labeled stimulators. Post-reaction sorting isolated proliferating CFSE-low CD3+CD4+ and CD3+CD8+ responders. Assay: immunoSEQ multiplex PCR; the TCRdb copy retains only in-frame clones and omits some. This table has approximately 10,000 clones, about 30% appearing once. Trimming cost V 5 bases and J 9 bases, with 14 bases left between them. Germline CDR1 and CDR2: SGHVS and FNYEAQ. The CDR3 consists of 14 residues. Source: alloreactive CD8+ T cells from a mixed lymphocyte reaction culture, taken before intestinal transplant. Subset described: CFSE-low proliferating T cells sorted from roughly 6-day pre-transplant mixed lymphocyte reaction (GvH or HvG direction). The J gene is TRBJ1-6, the V gene TRBV7-6; D is possibly TRBD1 (5 bases). The clonotype originates from a human patient who received an intestinal transplant. CDR3 loop: CASSRGEGISPLHF. CDR3 nucleotides: TGTGCCAGCAGCCGGGGGGAGGGGATTTCACCCCTCCACTTT.